Here is one TCR beta chain with its context. Antigen unknown. CD8 cells classed as naive were CD45RO-negative and positively selected for CCR7, excluding terminally differentiated effector memory CD45RA+ cells. Some clones are missing from TCRdb's copy, which holds only in-frame ones; the method was immunoSEQ multiplex PCR. The data contain about 1,900,000 clones, about 95% of them seen just once; the ten biggest clones take up approximately 1.2%. This CDR3 region has 18 residues. V trimming: 4 bases; J trimming: 1 base; junction bases outside the gene matches: 13. CDR1 SGHDT and CDR2 YYEEEE come from the germline V gene. The sample is drawn from a study of shared clonotypes between healthy human individuals. Whole-study results and caveats: Against clonotypes common to all four donors, non-shared ones had lower generation probabilities. Larger richness was generally estimated for naive than memory subsets.

Input material: naive CD8+ T cells sorted from blood. V is TRBV5-6 and J is TRBJ2-1, with TRBD2 matching 8 bases. The TCR sequence derives from a man between 18 and 35 years old in good health. The CDR3, as DNA: TGTGCCAGCAGCCCTGGACTAGCCGGGTGGGGGTCCTACAATGAGCAGTTCTTC. It specifies CASSPGLAGWGSYNEQFF.